The 8 T cell receptor beta chains in this list originate from one sample, sequenced in a study of T-cell memory formation after mild COVID-19. Via MiXCR, TCRdb re-called the 5' RACE reads, giving one row per CDR3 protein. Among roughly 300,000 distinct CDR3 sequences listed, about a sixth were seen once. Specimen: PBMCs or a T cell subset sorted from them (not recorded which). Receptor source: a man aged 18 to 29 who had mild COVID-19 (a few samples of this study predate the infection). Cell type and time point are not known.

This clonotype was picked up many times. The genes are TRBV5-1 and TRBJ2-2; D gene ambiguous. V was clipped by 0 bases and J by 0 bases, with 6 bases between them. Germline V CDR1 and CDR2: SGHRS, YFSETQ. The CDR3 consists of 15 residues. The CDR3 region is CASSLVGSNTGELFF. The CDR3 DNA follows: TGCGCCAGCAGCTTGGTTGGGTCGAACACCGGGGAGCTGTTTTTT.

The chain carries TRBV6-2 or TRBV6-3 and TRBJ2-7, with 7 bases fitting TRBD1. CDR3 length equals 15 residues. Trimming at V came to 5 bases and at J to 0 bases, leaving 7 bases not matched to a gene. The germline V gene encodes CDR1 MNHEY and CDR2 SVGEGT. CDR3 loop: CASSTPGQLSYEQYV. CDR3 bases: TGTGCCAGCAGTACGCCGGGACAGCTCTCCTACGAGCAGTACGTC.

This clonotype was detected a few times. The chain uses TRBV5-1 and TRBJ2-7, with a weak D call TRBD2 (6 bases). CDR1 and CDR2 (germline): SGHRS, YFSETQ. The CDR3 is 15 residues long. V was clipped by 0 bases and J by 5 bases, with 15 bases between them. For the CDR3, the DNA is TGCGCCAGCAGCTTGGCCCCAGGGACTGGCGACGAGCAGTACTTC. Protein product: CASSLAPGTGDEQYF.

The CDR3 here is CSVTVGESEKLFF. For the CDR3, the DNA is TGCAGCGTTACAGTAGGGGAGAGTGAAAAACTGTTTTTT. The V and J genes are TRBV29-1 and TRBJ1-4; tentatively, D is TRBD1 (5 bases). This CDR3 spans 13 amino acids. CDR1 SQVTM and CDR2 ANQGSEA come from the germline V gene. V lost 5 bases and J 7 bases, leaving 14 bases between the germline ends.

The table lists this clonotype with a few counts. The V call is TRBV3-1, the J call TRBJ2-7; TRBD1 matches at 9 bases. Germline-derived CDR1 and CDR2 are LGHDT and YNNKEL (reference sequence). The CDR3 has 17 amino acids. Germline trimming cut 4 bases from V and 3 bases from J; bases unmatched to any gene: 13. As DNA, the CDR3 is TGTGCCAGCAGCCTAGATTCCGGGACAGGGAAAATCTACGAGCAGTACGTC. This sequence encodes CASSLDSGTGKIYEQYV.

V usage is TRBV15 and J usage is TRBJ2-7; TRBD2 is a possible D gene (6 bases). Germline V gene data show CDR1 as LNHNV and CDR2 as YYDKDF (reference sequence). Trimming removed 3 bases from V and 6 bases from J, with 9 bases in between. The CDR3 has 12 amino acids. CDR3 sequence reads: CATSSGGVEQYV. The CDR3 region has the DNA TGTGCCACCAGCAGCGGAGGGGTCGAGCAGTACGTC.

In this sample, this clonotype turned up a few times. CDR3 residues: CASSDPGQGLYTF. CDR3 coding DNA: TGTGCCAGCAGTGACCCGGGACAGGGCCTCTACACCTTC. The rearrangement uses TRBV6-1 and TRBJ1-2; 9 bases align to TRBD1. Germline V gives CDR1 MNHNS, CDR2 SASEGT. The trim removed 3 bases at V and 10 bases at J, leaving 6 bases unmatched. CDR3 length: 13 amino acids.

The genes are TRBV10-3 and TRBJ2-7, with TRBD1 matching 9 bases. The germline gives CDR1 ENHRY, CDR2 SYGVKD. This CDR3 is 12 amino acids long. Trimming cost V 8 bases and J 7 bases; bases outside gene matches: 6. As DNA, the CDR3 is TGTGCCATCCGGACAGGGGTAGAAGAGCAGTACTTC. It is translated as CAIRTGVEEQYF.